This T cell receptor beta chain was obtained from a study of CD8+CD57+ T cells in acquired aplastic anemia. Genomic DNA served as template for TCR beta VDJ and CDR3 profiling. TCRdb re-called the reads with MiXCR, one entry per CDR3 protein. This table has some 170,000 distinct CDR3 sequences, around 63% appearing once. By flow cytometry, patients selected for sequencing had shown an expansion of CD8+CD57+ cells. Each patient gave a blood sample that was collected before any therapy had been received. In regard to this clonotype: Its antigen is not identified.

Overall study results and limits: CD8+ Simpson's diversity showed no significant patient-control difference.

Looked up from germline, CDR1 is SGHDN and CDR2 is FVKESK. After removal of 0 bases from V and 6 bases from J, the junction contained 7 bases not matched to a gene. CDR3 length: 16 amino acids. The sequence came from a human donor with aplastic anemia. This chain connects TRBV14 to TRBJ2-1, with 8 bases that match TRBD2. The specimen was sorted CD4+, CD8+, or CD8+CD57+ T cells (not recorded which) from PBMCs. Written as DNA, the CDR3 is TGTGCCAGCAGCCAAGAATCTAGCGGGTACGCCAATGAGCAGTTCTTC. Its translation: CASSQESSGYANEQFF.